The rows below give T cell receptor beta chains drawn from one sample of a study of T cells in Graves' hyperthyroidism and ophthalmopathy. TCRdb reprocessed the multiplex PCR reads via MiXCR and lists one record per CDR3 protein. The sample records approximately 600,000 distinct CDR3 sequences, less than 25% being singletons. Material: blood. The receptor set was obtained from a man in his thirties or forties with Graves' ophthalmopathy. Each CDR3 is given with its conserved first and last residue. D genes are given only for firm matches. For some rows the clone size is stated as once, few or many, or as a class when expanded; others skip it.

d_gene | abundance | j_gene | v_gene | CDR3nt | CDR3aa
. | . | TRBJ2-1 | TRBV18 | TGTGCCAGCTCACCCGTTGGTGAGCATGAGCAGTTCTTC | CASSPVGEHEQFF
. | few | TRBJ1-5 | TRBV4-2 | TGTGCCAGCAGCCAAGATTATTCGAGGGTCGATCAGCCCCAGCATTTT | CASSQDYSRVDQPQHF
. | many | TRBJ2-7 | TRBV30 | TGTGCCTGGACGGGTGGCGACGAGCAGTACTTC | CAWTGGDEQYF
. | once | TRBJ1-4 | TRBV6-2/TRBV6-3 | TGTGCCAGCACGCCGCTTGCGGGAACCTTTAATGAAAAACTGTTTTTT | CASTPLAGTFNEKLFF
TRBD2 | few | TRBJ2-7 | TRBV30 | TGTGCCGCTGGGAGGCCCGGGACTATGTACTACGAGCAGTACTTC | CAAGRPGTMYYEQYF
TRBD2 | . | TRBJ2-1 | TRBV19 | TGTGCCAGTAGTATAGCGGGAGGGCCCAATGAGCAGTTCTTC | CASSIAGGPNEQFF
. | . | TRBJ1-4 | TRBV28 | TGTGCCAGCAGTCAGAGCCCCGGGGTTAATGAAAAACTGTTTTTT | CASSQSPGVNEKLFF
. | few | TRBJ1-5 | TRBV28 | TGTGCCAGCAATCCCTCCGTCGGCGGGGTCCAGCCCCAGCATTTT | CASNPSVGGVQPQHF
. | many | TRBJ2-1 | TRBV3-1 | TGTGCCAGCAGCCCCAAGGGGACCCGCAATGAGCAGTTCTTC | CASSPKGTRNEQFF
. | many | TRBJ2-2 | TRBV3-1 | TGTGCCAGCAGTTATGGGACAACCAACACCGGGGAGCTGTTTTTT | CASSYGTTNTGELFF
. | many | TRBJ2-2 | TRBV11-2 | TGTGCCAGCAGCTCCCCCTCGAACACCGGGGAGCTGTTTTTT | CASSSPSNTGELFF
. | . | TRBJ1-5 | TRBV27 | TGTGCCAGTGGGATACCCCAGCATTTT | CASGIPQHF
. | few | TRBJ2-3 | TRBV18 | TGTGCCGGCTCACCAGTAGGGACACGGTCTAGCACAGATACGCAGTATTTT | CAGSPVGTRSSTDTQYF
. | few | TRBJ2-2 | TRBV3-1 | TGTGCCAGCAGCCAAAAATCCCGAATCAACACCGGGGAGCTGTTTTTT | CASSQKSRINTGELFF
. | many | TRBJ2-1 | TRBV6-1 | TGTGCCAGCAGTTCTGGGGTCGAGCAGTTCTTC | CASSSGVEQFF
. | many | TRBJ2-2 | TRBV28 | TGTGCCAGCAGTTTTGGTCCCACCGGGGAGCTGTTTTTT | CASSFGPTGELFF
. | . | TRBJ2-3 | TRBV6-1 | TGTGCCAGCAGCTCCTACAGGGTGCCGAGCACAGATACGCAGTATTTT | CASSSYRVPSTDTQYF
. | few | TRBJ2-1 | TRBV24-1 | TGTGCCACCAGTGACCCCGGGGAGAGCAATGAGCAGTTCTTC | CATSDPGESNEQFF
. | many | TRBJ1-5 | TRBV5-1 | TGCGCCAGCAGCTTGGGACAATATAGCAATCAGCCCCAGCATTTT | CASSLGQYSNQPQHF
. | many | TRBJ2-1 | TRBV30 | TGTGCCTGGAGTCGGGGGGCGAATGAGCAGTTCTTC | CAWSRGANEQFF
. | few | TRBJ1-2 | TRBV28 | TGTGCCAGCTCGGAGGGGACAGGCTACACCTTC | CASSEGTGYTF
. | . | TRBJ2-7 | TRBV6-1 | TGTGCCAGCAGCCCGATTGCGGGGGACACCTACGAGCAGTACTTC | CASSPIAGDTYEQYF
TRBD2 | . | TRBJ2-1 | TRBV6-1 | TGTGCTACGAGAGGTGGACTAGCGGGAGGGCCGAGCGATGAGCAGTTCTTC | CATRGGLAGGPSDEQFF
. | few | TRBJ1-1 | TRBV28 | TGTGCCAGCAGTTCCTGGGTGGACACTGAAGCTTTCTTT | CASSSWVDTEAFF
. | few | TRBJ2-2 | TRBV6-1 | TGTGCCAGCAGTAGGCGGCGAAACACCGGGGAGCTGTTTTTT | CASSRRRNTGELFF
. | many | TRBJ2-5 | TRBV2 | TGTGCCAGCACCCCCCGGGACACTCAAGAGACCCAGTACTTC | CASTPRDTQETQYF
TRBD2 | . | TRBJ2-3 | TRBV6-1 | TGTGCCAGCAGTGAGGGACTAGCGGGAGGGCCGAATACGCAGTATTTT | CASSEGLAGGPNTQYF
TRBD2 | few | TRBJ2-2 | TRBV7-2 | TGTGCCAGCAGCCCTGGACTAGCGCAAACGAACACCGGGGAGCTGTTTTTT | CASSPGLAQTNTGELFF
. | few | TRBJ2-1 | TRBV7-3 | TGTGCCAGCAGCTCGACGACAGATGGTGAGCAGTTCTTC | CASSSTTDGEQFF
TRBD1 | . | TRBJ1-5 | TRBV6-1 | TGTGCCAGCAGTCCACAGGGGCCCAATCAGCCCCAGCATTTT | CASSPQGPNQPQHF
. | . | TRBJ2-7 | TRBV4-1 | TGCGCCAGCAGCCAAGATCCGTACGCCCTCTCCTACGAGCAGTACTTC | CASSQDPYALSYEQYF
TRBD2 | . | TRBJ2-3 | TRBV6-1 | TGTGCCAGCATCCCGGCTAGCGGGAGAATAGATACGCAGTATTTT | CASIPASGRIDTQYF
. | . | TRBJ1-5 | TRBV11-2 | TGTGCCAGCAGCTTAACCGACGGGGAACAGCCCCAGCATTTT | CASSLTDGEQPQHF
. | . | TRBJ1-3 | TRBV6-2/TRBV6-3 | TGTGCCAGCAGGTACTACCCGGGCGTCTCTGGAAACACCATATATTTT | CASRYYPGVSGNTIYF
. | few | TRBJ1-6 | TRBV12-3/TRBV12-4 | TGTGCCAGCAGTTTTGGGACGGGCCGAAATTCACCCCTCCACTTT | CASSFGTGRNSPLHF
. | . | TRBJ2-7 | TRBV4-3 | TGCGCCAGCAGCCACGCGACAGGCAGCTACGAGCAGTACTTC | CASSHATGSYEQYF
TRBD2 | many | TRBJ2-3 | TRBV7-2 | TGTGCCAGCAGCTTAGGGGGGACTAGCGGGACCCTCGGTACGCAGTATTTT | CASSLGGTSGTLGTQYF
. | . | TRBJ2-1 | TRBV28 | TGTGCCAGCAGTTTCGGGAGACTTAAGTTCTTC | CASSFGRLKFF
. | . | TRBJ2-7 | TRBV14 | TGTGCCAGCAGCCATCAGGGTAGTATCCCCTACGAGCAGTACTTC | CASSHQGSIPYEQYF
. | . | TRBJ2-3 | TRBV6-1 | TGTGCCAGCGCTCAGAAAATCACAGATACGCAGTATTTT | CASAQKITDTQYF
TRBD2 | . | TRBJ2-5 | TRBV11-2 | TGTGCCAGCAGCTCAGGGACTAGCGGGAGTGGGCAAGAGACCCAGTACTTC | CASSSGTSGSGQETQYF
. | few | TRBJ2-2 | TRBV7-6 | TGTGCCAGCAGCCGATGGATGGGAGAGGACACCGGGGAGCTGTTTTTT | CASSRWMGEDTGELFF
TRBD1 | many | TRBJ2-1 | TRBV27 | TGTGCCAGCAGTTCACGCCAGGGGGTGTACAATGAGCAGTTCTTC | CASSSRQGVYNEQFF
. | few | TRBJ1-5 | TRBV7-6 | TGTGCCAGCAGCTTAACGGACGGGGGATTGAAGGAGCCCCAGCATTTT | CASSLTDGGLKEPQHF
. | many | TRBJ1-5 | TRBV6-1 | TGTGCCAGCAGTCTACAGGGATACAATCAGCCCCAGCATTTT | CASSLQGYNQPQHF
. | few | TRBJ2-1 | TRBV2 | TGTGCCAGCAGTGAATGGGGAGACTCCTACAATGAGCAGTTCTTC | CASSEWGDSYNEQFF
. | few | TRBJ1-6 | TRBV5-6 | TGTGCCAGCAGCTCCGGGGTCCATTCACCCCTCCACTTT | CASSSGVHSPLHF
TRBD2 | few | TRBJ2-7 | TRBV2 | TGTGCCAGCAGGGCCGGGACTAGCTACGAGCAGTACTTC | CASRAGTSYEQYF
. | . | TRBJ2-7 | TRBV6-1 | TGTGCCAGCAGTTTCGACTTAGTCTACGAGCAGTACTTC | CASSFDLVYEQYF
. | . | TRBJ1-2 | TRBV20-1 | TGCAGTGCCGCGGGACACTTTAACTATGGCTACACCTTC | CSAAGHFNYGYTF
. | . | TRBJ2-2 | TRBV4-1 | TGCGCCAGCAGCCAAGATCGGGCAGGGAGGACCGGGGAGCTGTTTTTT | CASSQDRAGRTGELFF
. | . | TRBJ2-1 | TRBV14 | TGTGCCAGCAGCCAAATCCGGAGAGGCCCCTACAATGAGCAGTTCTTC | CASSQIRRGPYNEQFF
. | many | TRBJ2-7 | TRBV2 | TGTGCCAGCAGCCCGAGGGTAAGGGGTTACGAGCAGTACTTC | CASSPRVRGYEQYF
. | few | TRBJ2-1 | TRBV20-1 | TGCAGTGCTAGAGATCAGGCCAGGCAAGTGTACGAGCAGTTCTTC | CSARDQARQVYEQFF